This TCR beta chain was captured in a study of sequential checkpoint blockade in melanoma. Data came from immunoSEQ multiplex PCR; TCRdb stores just in-frame clones and leaves some out. Of approximately 40,000 clones in the sample, 86% were seen once. Treatment here: randomized to nivolumab then ipilimumab (arm A) or the reverse (arm B). CDR1 is MNHEY, CDR2 SVGAGI, per germline. The CDR3 consists of 15 residues. V lost 8 bases, J lost 4 bases, and 10 bases stayed unmatched. The material sequenced was CD8+ T cells sorted from blood (inferred from file names), taken from a patient given nivolumab and ipilimumab in sequence. This TCR came from a human donor with melanoma. V usage is TRBV6-5 and J usage is TRBJ2-1, with TRBD2 matching 8 bases. This CDR3 is CASAAVAGSYNEQFF. The CDR3 DNA follows: TGTGCCAGCGCCGCTGTAGCGGGGAGTTACAATGAGCAGTTCTTC.